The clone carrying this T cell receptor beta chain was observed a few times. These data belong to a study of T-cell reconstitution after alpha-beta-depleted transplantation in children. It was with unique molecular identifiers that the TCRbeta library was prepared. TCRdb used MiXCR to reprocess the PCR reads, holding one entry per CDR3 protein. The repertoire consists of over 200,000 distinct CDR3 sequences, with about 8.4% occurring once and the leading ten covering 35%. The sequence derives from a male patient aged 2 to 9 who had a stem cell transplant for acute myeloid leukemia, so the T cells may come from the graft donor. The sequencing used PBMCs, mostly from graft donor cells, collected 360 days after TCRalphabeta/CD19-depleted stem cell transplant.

The CDR3 protein is CASSQATIGSGNTIYF. The CDR3 DNA is TGTGCCAGCAGCCAAGCGACAATCGGTTCTGGAAACACCATATATTTT. This chain links TRBV4-2 with TRBJ1-3; the D is unclear. The V and J ends lost 1 base and 1 base respectively, with 11 bases between them. Per the germline V gene, CDR1 is LGHNA and CDR2 is YNFKEQ. CDR3 length: 16 residues.